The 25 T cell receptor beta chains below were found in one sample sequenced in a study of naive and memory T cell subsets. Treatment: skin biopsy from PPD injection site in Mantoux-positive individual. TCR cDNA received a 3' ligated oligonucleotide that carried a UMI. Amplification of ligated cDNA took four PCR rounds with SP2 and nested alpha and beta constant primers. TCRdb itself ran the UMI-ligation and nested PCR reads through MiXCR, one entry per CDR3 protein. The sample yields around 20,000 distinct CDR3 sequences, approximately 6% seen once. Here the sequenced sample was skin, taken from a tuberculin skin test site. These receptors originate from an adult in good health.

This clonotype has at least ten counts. The CDR3: CATSDRRDANYEQYF. The CDR3, as DNA: TGTGCCACCAGTGATCGCCGGGACGCCAACTACGAGCAGTACTTC. The rearrangement uses TRBV24-1 and TRBJ2-7; tentatively, D is TRBD1 or TRBD2 (5 bases each). CDR1 and CDR2 (germline): KGHDR, SFDVKD. This CDR3 has 15 amino acids. Trimming shortened V by 3 bases and J by 3 bases, and 14 bases separated the two germline ends.

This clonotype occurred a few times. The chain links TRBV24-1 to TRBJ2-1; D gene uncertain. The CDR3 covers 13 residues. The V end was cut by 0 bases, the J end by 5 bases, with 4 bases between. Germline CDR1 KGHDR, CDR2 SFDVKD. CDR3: CATSDLLDNEQFF. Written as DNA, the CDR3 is TGTGCCACCAGTGATTTGCTGGACAATGAGCAGTTCTTC.

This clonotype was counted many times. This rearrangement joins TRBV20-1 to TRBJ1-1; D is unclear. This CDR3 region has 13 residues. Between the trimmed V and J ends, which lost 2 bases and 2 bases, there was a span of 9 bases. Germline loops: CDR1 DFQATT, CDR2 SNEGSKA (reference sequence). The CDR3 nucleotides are TGCAGTGCTAGACGGCAGCTAAACACTGAAGCTTTCTTT. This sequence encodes CSARRQLNTEAFF.

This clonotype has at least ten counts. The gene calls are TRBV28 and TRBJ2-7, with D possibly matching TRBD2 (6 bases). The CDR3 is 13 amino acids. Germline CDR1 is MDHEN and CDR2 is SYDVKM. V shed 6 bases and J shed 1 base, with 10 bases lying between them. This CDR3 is CASRLTRSYEQYF. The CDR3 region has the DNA TGTGCCAGCAGGTTGACTAGGTCCTACGAGCAGTACTTC.

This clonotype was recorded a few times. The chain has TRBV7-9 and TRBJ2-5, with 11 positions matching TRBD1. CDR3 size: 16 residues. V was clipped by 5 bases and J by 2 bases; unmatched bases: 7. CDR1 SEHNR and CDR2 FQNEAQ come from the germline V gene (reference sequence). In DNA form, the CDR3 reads TGTGCCAGCAGCCCCCCGGGACAGGGGGTACAAGAGACCCAGTACTTC. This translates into CASSPPGQGVQETQYF.

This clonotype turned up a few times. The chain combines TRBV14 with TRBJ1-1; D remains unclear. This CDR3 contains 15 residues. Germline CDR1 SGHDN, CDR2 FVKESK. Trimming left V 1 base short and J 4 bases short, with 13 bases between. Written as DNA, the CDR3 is TGTGCCAGCAGCCAAGCGTCCGGGAGATTCACTGAAGCTTTCTTT. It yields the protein CASSQASGRFTEAFF.

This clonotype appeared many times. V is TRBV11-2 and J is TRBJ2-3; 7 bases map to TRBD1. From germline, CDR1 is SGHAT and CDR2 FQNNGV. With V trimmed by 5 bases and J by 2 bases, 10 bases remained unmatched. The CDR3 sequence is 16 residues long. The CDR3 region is CASSHGTARATDTQYF. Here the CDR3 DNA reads TGTGCCAGCAGCCACGGGACAGCCCGGGCCACAGATACGCAGTATTTT.

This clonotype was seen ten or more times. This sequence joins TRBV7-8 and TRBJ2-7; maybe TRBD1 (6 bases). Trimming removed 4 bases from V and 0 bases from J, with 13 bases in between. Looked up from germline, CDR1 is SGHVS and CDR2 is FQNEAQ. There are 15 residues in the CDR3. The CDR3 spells CASSYKGTFSYEQYF. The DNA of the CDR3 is TGTGCCAGCAGCTACAAGGGGACATTCTCCTACGAGCAGTACTTC. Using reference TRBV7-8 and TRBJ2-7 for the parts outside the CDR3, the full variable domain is GAGVSQSPRYKVAKRGQDVALRCDPISGHVSLFWYQQALGQGPEFLTYFQNEAQLDKSGLPSDRFFAERPEGSVSTLKIQRTQQEDSAVYLCASSYKGTFSYEQYFGPGTRLTVT.

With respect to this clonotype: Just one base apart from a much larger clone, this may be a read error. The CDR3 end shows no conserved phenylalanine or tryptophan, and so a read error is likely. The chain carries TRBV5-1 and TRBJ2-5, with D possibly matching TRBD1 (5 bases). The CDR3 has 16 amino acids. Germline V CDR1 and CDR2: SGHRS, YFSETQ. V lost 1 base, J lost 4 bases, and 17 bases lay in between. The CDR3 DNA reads TGCGCCAGCAGCTTGAGTGGTCAGGGCATTTCAGAGACCCAGTACTCC. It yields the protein CASSLSGQGISETQYS.

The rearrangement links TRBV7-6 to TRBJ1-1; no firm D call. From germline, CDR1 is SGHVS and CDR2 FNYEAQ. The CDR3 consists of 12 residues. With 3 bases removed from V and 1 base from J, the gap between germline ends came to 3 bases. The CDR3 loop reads CASSFGNTEAFF. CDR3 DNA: TGTGCCAGCAGCTTCGGGAACACTGAAGCTTTCTTT.

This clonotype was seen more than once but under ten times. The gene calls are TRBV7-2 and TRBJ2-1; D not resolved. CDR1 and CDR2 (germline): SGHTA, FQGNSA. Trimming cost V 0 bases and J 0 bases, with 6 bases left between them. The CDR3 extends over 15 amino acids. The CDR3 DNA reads TGTGCCAGCAGCTTAGCGCCAAGCTCCTACAATGAGCAGTTCTTC. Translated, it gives CASSLAPSSYNEQFF. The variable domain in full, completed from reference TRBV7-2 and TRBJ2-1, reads GAGVSQSPSNKVTEKGKDVELRCDPISGHTALYWYRQSLGQGLEFLIYFQGNSAPDKSGLPSDRFSAERTGGSVSTLTIQRTQQEDSAVYLCASSLAPSSYNEQFFGPGTRLTVL.

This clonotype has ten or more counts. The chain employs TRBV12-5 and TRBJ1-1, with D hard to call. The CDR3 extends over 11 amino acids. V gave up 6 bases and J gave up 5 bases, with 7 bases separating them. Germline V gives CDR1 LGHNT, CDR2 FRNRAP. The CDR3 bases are TGTGCTAGTGGCAACGGAACTGAAGCTTTCTTT. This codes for CASGNGTEAFF. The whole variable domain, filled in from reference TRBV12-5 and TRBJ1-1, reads DARVTQTPRHKVTEMGQEVTMRCQPILGHNTVFWYRQTMMQGLELLAYFRNRAPLDDSGMPKDRFSAEMPDATLATLKIQPSEPRDSAVYFCASGNGTEAFFGQGTRLTVV.

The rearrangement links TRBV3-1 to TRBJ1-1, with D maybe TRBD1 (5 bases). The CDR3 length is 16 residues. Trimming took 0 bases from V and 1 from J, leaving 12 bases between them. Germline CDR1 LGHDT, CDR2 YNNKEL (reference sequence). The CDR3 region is CASSQDLGTGNTEAFF. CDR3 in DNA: TGTGCCAGCAGCCAAGATCTCGGGACGGGGAACACTGAAGCTTTCTTT.

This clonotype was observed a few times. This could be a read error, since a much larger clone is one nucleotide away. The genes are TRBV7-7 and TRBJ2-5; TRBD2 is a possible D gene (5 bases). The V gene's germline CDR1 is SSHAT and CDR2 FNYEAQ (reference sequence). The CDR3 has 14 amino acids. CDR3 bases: TGTGCTAGCAGCTTTTCCCGGGAAAGGGAGACCCAGTACTTC. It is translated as CASSFSRERETQYF.

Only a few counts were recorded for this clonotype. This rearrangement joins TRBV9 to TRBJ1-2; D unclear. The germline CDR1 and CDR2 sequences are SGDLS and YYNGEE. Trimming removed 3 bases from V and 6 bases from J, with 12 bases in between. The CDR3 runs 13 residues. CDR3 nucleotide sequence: TGTGCCAGCAGCGCAAGAGGATTTGATGGCTACACCTTC. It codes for CASSARGFDGYTF.

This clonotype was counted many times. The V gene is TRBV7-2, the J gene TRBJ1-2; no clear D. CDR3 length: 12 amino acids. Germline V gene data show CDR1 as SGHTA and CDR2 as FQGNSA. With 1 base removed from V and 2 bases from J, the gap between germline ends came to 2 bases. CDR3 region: CASSLGNYGYTF. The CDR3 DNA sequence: TGTGCCAGCAGCTTAGGCAACTATGGCTACACCTTC.

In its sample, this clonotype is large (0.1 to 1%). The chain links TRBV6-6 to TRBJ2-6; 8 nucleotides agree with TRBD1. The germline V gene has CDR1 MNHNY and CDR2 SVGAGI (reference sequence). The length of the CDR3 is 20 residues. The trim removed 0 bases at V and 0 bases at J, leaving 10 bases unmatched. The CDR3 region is CASSYSSGTGGSSGANVLTF. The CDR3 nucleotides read TGTGCCAGCAGTTACTCCTCCGGGACAGGAGGATCCTCTGGGGCCAACGTCCTGACTTTC.

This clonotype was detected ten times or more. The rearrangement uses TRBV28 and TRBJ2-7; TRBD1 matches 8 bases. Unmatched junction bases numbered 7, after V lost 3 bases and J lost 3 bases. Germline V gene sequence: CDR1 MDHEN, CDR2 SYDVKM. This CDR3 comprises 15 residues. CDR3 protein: CASSFPQGAVYEQYF. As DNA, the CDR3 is TGTGCCAGCAGTTTCCCCCAGGGGGCGGTCTACGAGCAGTACTTC.

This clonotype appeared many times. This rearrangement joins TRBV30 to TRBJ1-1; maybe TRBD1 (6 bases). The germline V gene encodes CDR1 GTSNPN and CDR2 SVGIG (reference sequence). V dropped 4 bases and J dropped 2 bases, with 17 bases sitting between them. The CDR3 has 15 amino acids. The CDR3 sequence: CAWKRKQGVNTEAFF. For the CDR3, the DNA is TGTGCCTGGAAAAGAAAACAGGGAGTAAACACTGAAGCTTTCTTT.

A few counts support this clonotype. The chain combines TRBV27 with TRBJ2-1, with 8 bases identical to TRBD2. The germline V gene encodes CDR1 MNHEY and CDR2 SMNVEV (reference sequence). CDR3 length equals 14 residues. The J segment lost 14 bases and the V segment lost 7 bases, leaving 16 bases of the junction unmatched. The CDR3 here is CASTPRGSGRHKFF. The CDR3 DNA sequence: TGTGCCAGCACCCCCCGGGGGAGCGGGAGACATAAGTTCTTC.

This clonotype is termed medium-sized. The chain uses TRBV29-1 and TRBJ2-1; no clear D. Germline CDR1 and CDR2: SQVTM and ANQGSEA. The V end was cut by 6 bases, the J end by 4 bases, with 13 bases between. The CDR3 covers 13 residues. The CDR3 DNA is TGCAGCGTCCCCCTGGGAATATACAATGAGCAGTTCTTC. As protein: CSVPLGIYNEQFF.

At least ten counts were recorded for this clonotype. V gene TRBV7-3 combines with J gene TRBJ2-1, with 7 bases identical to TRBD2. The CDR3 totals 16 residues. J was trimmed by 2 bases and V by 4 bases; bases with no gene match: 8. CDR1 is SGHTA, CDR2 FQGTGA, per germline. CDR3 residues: CASSSTPSGTYNEQFF. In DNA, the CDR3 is TGTGCCAGCAGCTCGACGCCTAGCGGCACCTACAATGAGCAGTTCTTC.

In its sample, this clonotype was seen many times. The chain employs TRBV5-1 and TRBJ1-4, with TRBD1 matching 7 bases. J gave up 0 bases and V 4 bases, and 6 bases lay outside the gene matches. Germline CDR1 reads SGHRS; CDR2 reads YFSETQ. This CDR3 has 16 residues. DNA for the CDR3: TGCGCCAGCAGCAGGGGACAGCCCGCAACTAATGAAAAACTGTTTTTT. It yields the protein CASSRGQPATNEKLFF.

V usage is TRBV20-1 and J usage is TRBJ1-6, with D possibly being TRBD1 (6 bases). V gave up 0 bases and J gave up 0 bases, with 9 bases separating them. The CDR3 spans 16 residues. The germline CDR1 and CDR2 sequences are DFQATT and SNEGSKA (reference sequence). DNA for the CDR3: TGCAGTGCTAGAGAGGACAGCTACTCCTATAATTCACCCCTCCACTTT. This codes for CSAREDSYSYNSPLHF.

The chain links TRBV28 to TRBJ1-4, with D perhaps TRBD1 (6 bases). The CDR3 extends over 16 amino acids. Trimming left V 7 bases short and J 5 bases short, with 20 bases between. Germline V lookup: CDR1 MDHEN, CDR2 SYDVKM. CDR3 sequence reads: CASIPSGARRNEKLFF. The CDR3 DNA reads TGTGCCAGCATCCCTTCGGGGGCCAGGCGGAATGAAAAACTGTTTTTT. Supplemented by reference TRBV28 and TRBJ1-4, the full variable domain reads DVKVTQSSRYLVKRTGEKVFLECVQDMDHENMFWYRQDPGLGLRLIYFSYDVKMKEKGDIPEGYSVSREKKERFSLILESASTNQTSMYLCASIPSGARRNEKLFFGSGTQLSVL.